Listed below are T cell receptor beta chains from one sample, sequenced in a study of cytomegalovirus exposure and HLA in healthy donors. Method: immunoSEQ multiplex PCR; TCRdb's copy keeps in-frame clones and lacks some. The data contain fewer than 150,000 clones, 88% of them singletons. The sequencing sample was made of PBMCs. The source of these receptors is a man between 25 and 39 years old in good health and CMV-seronegative. Each CDR3 is given with its conserved first and last residue. Each record gives: D gene, V gene, J gene, clone size, CDR3 DNA, CDR3 protein. The D gene is left open where the match is weak. A row's size may be missing; if present it is once, few, many or a size class.

TRBD1	TRBV2	TRBJ2-7	once	TGTGCCAGCAGTCGGACAGGGGTGGCCTACGAGCAGTACTTC	CASSRTGVAYEQYF
-	TRBV27	TRBJ1-2	-	TGTGCCAGCAGTCCCCAATTCACGGGAGGACGTGGCTACACCTTC	CASSPQFTGGRGYTF
-	TRBV9	TRBJ1-1	once	TGTGCCAGCAGCGTAGCTTGGAGGGACACTGAAGCTTTCTTT	CASSVAWRDTEAFF
TRBD2	TRBV5-4	TRBJ2-7	once	TGTGCCAGCAGCTTGGGGGCCAGCGGGAGCCCCTACGAGCAGTACTTC	CASSLGASGSPYEQYF
TRBD1	TRBV9	TRBJ2-5	-	TGTGCCAGCAGCCCAAGAGGGGGCCGGGCCCCAGGGTTTGTGACCCAGTACTTC	CASSPRGGRAPGFVTQYF
-	TRBV4-2	TRBJ2-1	-	TGTGCCAGCAGCCTGGAATTAGCAAATAGTGAGCAGTTCTTC	CASSLELANSEQFF
-	TRBV4-3	TRBJ1-5	-	TGCGCCAGCAGCCAAAGCAGCAATCAGCCCCAGCATTTT	CASSQSSNQPQHF
-	TRBV7-9	TRBJ2-7	-	TGTGCCAGCAGTTCTTACCAGCGCGAGCAGTACTTC	CASSSYQREQYF
-	TRBV27	TRBJ1-4	-	TGTGCCAGCAGTTTTAAAGGGGCGGCGGAAAAACTGTTTTTT	CASSFKGAAEKLFF
-	TRBV25-1	TRBJ2-1	-	TGTGCCAGCAGGGGAGCACACCACCCGGGCAATGAGCAGTTCTTC	CASRGAHHPGNEQFF
TRBD1	TRBV18	TRBJ2-1	-	TGTGCCAGCTCACCACCAGGGACAGGATACAATGAGCAGTTCTTC	CASSPPGTGYNEQFF
TRBD2	TRBV5-1	TRBJ2-1	-	TGCGCCAGTCAAGAAAGCGGGAGATCTTACAATGAGCAGTTCTTC	CASQESGRSYNEQFF
-	TRBV30	TRBJ2-7	-	TGTGCCTGGAGATACGGGGATTACGAGCAGTACTTC	CAWRYGDYEQYF
-	TRBV18	TRBJ2-3	few	TGTGCCAGCTCACCCGGGATCGGCACAGATACGCAGTATTTT	CASSPGIGTDTQYF
TRBD1	TRBV6-5	TRBJ1-1	-	TGTGCCAGCAGTTATAACCCGACAGGGCGGACTGAAGCTTTCTTT	CASSYNPTGRTEAFF
-	TRBV7-9	TRBJ2-7	few	TGTGCCAGCAGCCCTATGGACAGTGCCTACGAGCAGTACTTC	CASSPMDSAYEQYF
TRBD1	TRBV10-1	TRBJ2-2	-	TGCGCCAGCAGTGAGAGGGCCGGGACAGGGCGAACCGGGGAGCTGTTTTTT	CASSERAGTGRTGELFF
-	TRBV7-8	TRBJ1-1	-	TGTGCCAGCAGTCTGACTGGATCCGTCCGGGACACTGAAGCTTTCTTT	CASSLTGSVRDTEAFF
-	TRBV30	TRBJ2-7	-	TGTGCCTGGACAGGGAGGGGGGTGTACGAGCAGTACTTC	CAWTGRGVYEQYF
TRBD1	TRBV6-5	TRBJ1-5	-	TGTGCCAGCAGGATGACAGGGAATCAGCCCCAGCATTTT	CASRMTGNQPQHF
TRBD2	TRBV18	TRBJ2-2	-	TGTGCCAGCACAAGCGGGATAAACACCGGGGAGCTGTTTTTT	CASTSGINTGELFF
TRBD1	TRBV5-1	TRBJ2-2	-	TGCGCCAGCAGCACGGGACAGGGGGCTGGAACCGGGGAGCTGTTTTTT	CASSTGQGAGTGELFF
-	TRBV18	TRBJ1-5	-	TGTGCCAGCTCACCAGGCAGGGTGGCTCAGCCCCAGCATTTT	CASSPGRVAQPQHF
TRBD2	TRBV4-2	TRBJ2-1	-	TGTGCCAGCAGCCAGACTAGCGGGGGGAACAATGAGCAGTTCTTC	CASSQTSGGNNEQFF
TRBD1	TRBV2	TRBJ2-7	-	TGTGCCAGCAACCCTGTCGCAGGGGGCGCGAAGAACGAGCAGTACTTC	CASNPVAGGAKNEQYF
-	TRBV5-1	TRBJ1-2	-	TGCGCCAGCAGCTTTTTAGGGGATGGCTACACCTTC	CASSFLGDGYTF
-	TRBV5-5	TRBJ1-1	-	TGTGCCAGCAGCTTGGCCGTCCGAGGCACTGAAGCTTTCTTT	CASSLAVRGTEAFF
-	TRBV19	TRBJ1-2	-	TGTGCCAGTAGGACGCAGGGGCTTCCGGACTATGGCTACACCTTC	CASRTQGLPDYGYTF
TRBD2	TRBV5-4	TRBJ2-7	-	TGTGCCAGCAGCTTGGTTGCGGGAGGGGCCTACGAGCAGTACTTC	CASSLVAGGAYEQYF
TRBD1	TRBV27	TRBJ1-1	-	TGTGCCAGCAGTCCGTCACCGACAGGGAGGACTGAAGCTTTCTTT	CASSPSPTGRTEAFF
TRBD2	TRBV10-3	TRBJ2-1	-	TGTGCCACGAAGCTAGCGGGGGGGAATGAGCAGTTCTTC	CATKLAGGNEQFF
TRBD1	TRBV18	TRBJ1-1	few	TGTGCCAGCTCACCAATTGGGACAGGTAGGCACACTGAAGCTTTCTTT	CASSPIGTGRHTEAFF